Below are 22 T cell receptor beta chains sequenced from a single sample in a study of cytomegalovirus exposure and HLA in healthy donors. The PCR ran on 60 Vbeta and 13 Jbeta primers. Clones were read by immunoSEQ multiplex PCR, and TCRdb kept only the in-frame ones, dropping some. The table has some 100,000 clones, about 75% seen once. The sequenced sample was PBMCs. The receptors come from a man aged 45-65 years in good health and CMV-seronegative.

V gene TRBV5-6 combines with J gene TRBJ2-1; 7 nucleotides align to TRBD2. The germline V gene has CDR1 SGHDT and CDR2 YYEEEE. The ends lost 4 bases at V and 10 bases at J; junction bases unmatched: 11. The CDR3 spans 14 residues. CDR3 region: CASSRTRGSGEQFF. The CDR3 bases are TGTGCCAGCAGCCGGACTAGAGGAAGTGGCGAGCAGTTCTTC.

The chain couples TRBV9 to TRBJ1-3; 8 bases match TRBD1. With 4 bases clipped from V and 5 bases from J, the junction kept 8 bases outside the gene matches. This CDR3 contains 15 residues. Per the germline V gene, CDR1 is SGDLS and CDR2 is YYNGEE. The CDR3 DNA reads as TGTGCCAGCAGCCGCCCCGGACAGGGAAGAAACACCATATATTTT. Translation: CASSRPGQGRNTIYF.

The chain links TRBV10-3 to TRBJ2-7; 7 positions agree with TRBD1. The J segment lost 0 bases and the V segment lost 2 bases, leaving 7 bases of the junction unmatched. The CDR3 covers 16 residues. Germline CDR1 ENHRY, CDR2 SYGVKD. CDR3: CAISEVDRDSSYEQYF. CDR3 DNA: TGTGCCATCAGTGAGGTTGACCGGGACAGCTCCTACGAGCAGTACTTC.

The chain is built from TRBV5-1 and TRBJ1-1; no clear D gene. Germline CDR1 is SGHRS and CDR2 is YFSETQ. Trimming removed 0 bases at V and 2 bases at J, with 8 bases between. CDR3 size: 14 residues. CDR3 coding DNA: TGCGCCAGCAGCTTGGGAGGATTTAACACTGAAGCTTTCTTT. Translation: CASSLGGFNTEAFF.

V is TRBV2 and J is TRBJ2-3; D perhaps matches TRBD2 (6 bases). Trimming took 6 bases from V and 5 from J, leaving 18 bases between them. Per germline, CDR1 SNHLY and CDR2 FYNNEI. This CDR3 has 15 residues. In DNA, the CDR3 is TGTGCCAGCAGCCTCAATAAAGGCGGGGTAGATACGCAGTATTTT. This translates into CASSLNKGGVDTQYF.

The V and J genes are TRBV2 and TRBJ2-7, with 9 nucleotides matching TRBD1. V lost 11 bases to trimming and J lost 5 bases; unmatched junction nucleotides: 10. The CDR3 contains 13 residues. Germline CDR1 SNHLY, CDR2 FYNNEI. The DNA of the CDR3 is TGTGCCTCGCGTCGGGGGGACAGGGACGAGCAGTACTTC. The encoded protein is CASRRGDRDEQYF.

The chain joins TRBV19 to TRBJ1-1; the D is unclear. The germline V and J ends were trimmed by 5 bases and 2 bases, with 21 bases remaining between them. Germline V CDR1 and CDR2: LNHDA, SQIVND (reference sequence). CDR3 size: 17 residues. The CDR3 DNA sequence: TGTGCCAGTAGTCATCGGTTGAGGGTTTGGGCCAACACTGAAGCTTTCTTT. Its translation is CASSHRLRVWANTEAFF.

This chain links TRBV4-2 with TRBJ1-5; D ambiguous. CDR3 size: 17 residues. V lost 0 bases and J 5 bases, leaving 17 bases between the germline ends. Germline lookup yields CDR1 LGHNA and CDR2 YNFKEQ. DNA for the CDR3: TGTGCCAGCAGCCAAGATCTTAGAGGCCTAACCGATCAGCCCCAGCATTTT. Encoded protein: CASSQDLRGLTDQPQHF.

This sequence joins TRBV25-1 and TRBJ1-6; D gene uncertain. V was clipped by 3 bases and J by 9 bases, with 6 bases between them. Germline lookup yields CDR1 MGHDK and CDR2 SYGVNS. This CDR3 comprises 12 residues. Here the CDR3 DNA reads TGTGCCAGCAGTGACGTCGGTTCACCCCTCCACTTT. Translation gives CASSDVGSPLHF.

In its sample, this clone was seen a few times. The chain couples TRBV19 to TRBJ2-7, with 8 bases identical to TRBD2. This CDR3 spans 15 amino acids. Germline CDR1 and CDR2: LNHDA and SQIVND (reference sequence). J was trimmed by 5 bases and V by 6 bases; bases with no gene match: 12. This CDR3 reads CASRTQTGGKDEQYF. CDR3 bases: TGTGCCAGTAGGACCCAAACGGGAGGGAAGGACGAGCAGTACTTC. The variable domain in full, completed from reference TRBV19 and TRBJ2-7, reads DGGITQSPKYLFRKEGQNVTLSCEQNLNHDAMYWYRQDPGQGLRLIYYSQIVNDFQKGDIAEGYSVSREKKESFPLTVTSAQKNPTAFYLCASRTQTGGKDEQYFGPGTRLTVT.

The chain couples TRBV9 to TRBJ2-2; 10 nucleotides align to TRBD2. The V gene's germline CDR1 is SGDLS and CDR2 YYNGEE. This CDR3 has 16 amino acids. V was clipped by 1 base and J by 5 bases; unmatched bases: 5. The CDR3 bases are TGTGCCAGCAGCGTAAGCGGGAGGGCCCGGACCGGGGAGCTGTTTTTT. Amino acid sequence: CASSVSGRARTGELFF.

The rearrangement links TRBV7-8 to TRBJ2-2, with 12 bases aligning to TRBD2. The CDR3 has 18 amino acids. The V and J ends lost 5 bases and 4 bases, in that order; junction bases with no gene match: 11. Germline lookup yields CDR1 SGHVS and CDR2 FQNEAQ. CDR3 sequence (DNA): TGTGCCAGCAGCCCCCCCGGACTAGCGGGACCCTTCACCGGGGAGCTGTTTTTT. Its protein is CASSPPGLAGPFTGELFF.

This clone was seen only a few times. The chain carries TRBV19 and TRBJ1-1; the D gene is possibly TRBD1 (6 bases). The CDR3 is 15 amino acids. V dropped 3 bases and J dropped 4 bases, with 15 bases sitting between them. The germline gives CDR1 LNHDA, CDR2 SQIVND (reference sequence). In nucleotides, the CDR3 is TGTGCCAGTAGTATTTCAACAGGGCCAACCACTGAAGCTTTCTTT. Residues: CASSISTGPTTEAFF.

CDR3 in amino acids: CASSLVEGYTF. In nucleotides, the CDR3 is TGCGCCAGCAGCTTAGTAGAAGGCTACACCTTC. The gene calls are TRBV4-1 and TRBJ1-2; D not resolved. Germline values: CDR1 MGHRA, CDR2 YSYEKL. The V end was cut by 5 bases, the J end by 8 bases, with 9 bases between. CDR3 length: 11 amino acids.

This clone was observed many times. The chain joins TRBV28 to TRBJ2-7; 9 bases map to TRBD2. This CDR3 spans 17 amino acids. V shed 5 bases and J 2 bases; nucleotides not matched to a gene: 13. The germline gives CDR1 MDHEN, CDR2 SYDVKM. The CDR3 here is CASSPLSLAGETYEQYF. CDR3 nucleotides: TGTGCCAGCAGTCCCCTTTCTTTAGCGGGAGAGACCTACGAGCAGTACTTC.

The chain has TRBV11-1 and TRBJ2-7; 15 nucleotides agree with TRBD2. With V trimmed by 6 bases and J by 7 bases, 10 bases remained unmatched. From germline, CDR1 is SGHAT and CDR2 FQDESV (reference sequence). The CDR3 is 16 amino acids. Written as DNA, the CDR3 is TGTGCCAGCAGTTCTGACCCCGGGACTAGCGGGGGGGAGCAGTACTTC. As protein: CASSSDPGTSGGEQYF.

DNA for the CDR3: TGTGCCAGCAGCGTAGGCCTTGGGACTAGCGGGGGGGGAATCACAGATACGCAGTATTTT. Translation gives CASSVGLGTSGGGITDTQYF. This rearrangement joins TRBV9 to TRBJ2-3; 16 nucleotides agree with TRBD2. CDR1 and CDR2 from the germline V gene are SGDLS and YYNGEE. Unmatched junction bases numbered 9, after V lost 0 bases and J lost 2 bases. The CDR3 length is 20 residues.

This clone appeared a single time. The chain has TRBV6-1 and TRBJ2-5; TRBD1 matches 8 bases. The tail of the sequence fits TRBJ2-7 better, so the J call may be wrong. Germline V lookup: CDR1 MNHNS, CDR2 SASEGT. The CDR3 has 13 amino acids. Here the CDR3 reads CASIPTGANEQYF. CDR3 sequence (DNA): TGTGCCAGCATCCCGACAGGGGCAAACGAGCAGTACTTC.

The chain is built from TRBV7-2 and TRBJ2-7; 8 positions agree with TRBD1. V lost 5 bases to trimming and J lost 1 base; unmatched junction nucleotides: 10. CDR1 is SGHTA, CDR2 FQGNSA, per germline. The CDR3 consists of 16 residues. The CDR3 reads CASSTVGQVNSYEQYF. The CDR3 DNA sequence: TGTGCCAGCAGCACAGTGGGACAGGTGAATTCCTACGAGCAGTACTTC. Drawing the rest from reference TRBV7-2 and TRBJ2-7, the complete variable domain is GAGVSQSPSNKVTEKGKDVELRCDPISGHTALYWYRQSLGQGLEFLIYFQGNSAPDKSGLPSDRFSAERTGGSVSTLTIQRTQQEDSAVYLCASSTVGQVNSYEQYFGPGTRLTVT.

The rearrangement links TRBV2 to TRBJ2-5, with 8 bases aligning to TRBD1. Germline trimming cut 7 bases from V and 5 bases from J; bases unmatched to any gene: 6. This CDR3 comprises 13 residues. Germline V gene lookup returns CDR1 SNHLY and CDR2 FYNNEI. CDR3 sequence reads: CASKQGVGETQYF. The CDR3 coding sequence is TGTGCCAGCAAACAGGGGGTAGGGGAGACCCAGTACTTC.

CDR3 DNA sequence: TGCGCCAGCAGTCCTGCCGGGGGGAAACGAGATACGCAGTATTTT. It is translated as CASSPAGGKRDTQYF. The chain combines TRBV10-1 with TRBJ2-3; 7 bases fit TRBD2. CDR1 is WNHNN and CDR2 is SYGVQD in the germline V gene (reference sequence). This CDR3 is 15 amino acids long. The junction had 10 bases not matched to a gene; V was cut back by 5 bases and J by 5 bases.

This clone has only a few counts. The V call is TRBV5-1, the J call TRBJ2-2, with a weak D call TRBD2 (5 bases). The CDR3 has 15 residues. V lost 0 bases and J lost 4, with 10 bases in between. CDR1 is SGHRS and CDR2 is YFSETQ in the germline V gene. Here the CDR3 reads CASSLDGRGTGELFF. The CDR3 nucleotides are TGCGCCAGCAGCTTGGATGGACGGGGCACCGGGGAGCTGTTTTTT. The full variable domain, in which reference TRBV5-1 and TRBJ2-2 provide the parts outside the CDR3, is KAGVTQTPRYLIKTRGQQVTLSCSPISGHRSVSWYQQTPGQGLQFLFEYFSETQRNKGNFPGRFSGRQFSNSRSEMNVSTLELGDSALYLCASSLDGRGTGELFFGEGSRLTVL.